The 16 T cell receptor beta chains presented below share a single source sample, sequenced in a study of tumor-infiltrating lymphocytes in primary liver carcinoma. The study extracted blood RNA from unsorted whole blood and also extracted germline DNA. The authors made TCR beta cDNA from approximately 500 ng total RNA with a constant-region primer. For TCR beta, libraries were produced by three nested multiplex PCR rounds using slightly modified ARM-PCR. Primers for the first two PCR rounds were TRBV1-TRBV30 forward primers and a C-beta reverse primer (around 11 cycles per round). MiXCR, run by TCRdb on the multiplex PCR reads, gives a single entry per CDR3 protein. The table lists about 350,000 distinct CDR3 sequences, less than 70% of them singletons. Source material: peripheral blood. The receptor source for this set is a man aged 40-55 years with primary liver carcinoma and hepatitis B virus infection.

The table lists this clonotype with many counts. The chain joins TRBV29-1 to TRBJ1-1; D gene uncertain. Germline V CDR1 and CDR2: SQVTM, ANQGSEA. Trimming left V 4 bases short and J 5 bases short, with 11 bases between. CDR3 length: 12 amino acids. CDR3 nucleotide sequence: TGCAGCGTTGTGCGGGATCCTACTGAAGCTTTCTTT. It yields the protein CSVVRDPTEAFF.

This clonotype was seen many times. The chain carries TRBV11-2 and TRBJ1-2; D not resolved. Germline V gene sequence: CDR1 SGHAT, CDR2 FQNNGV. This CDR3 is built from 17 residues. V gave up 3 bases and J gave up 6 bases, with 23 bases separating them. DNA for the CDR3: TGTGCCAGCAGCTTGGATCGGACCGGAGTCGGAGGCCATGGCTACACCTTC. This gives the protein CASSLDRTGVGGHGYTF.

In regard to this clonotype: A clone one base away is much larger, so this may be a read error. A read error is likely, as this CDR3 ends without the conserved phenylalanine or tryptophan. The chain joins TRBV6-2 or TRBV6-3 to TRBJ2-1; 11 bases line up with TRBD2. Trimming at V came to 4 bases and at J to 6 bases, leaving 11 bases not matched to a gene. Germline V lookup: CDR1 MNHEY, CDR2 SVGEGT. This CDR3 has 17 residues. The CDR3 reads CASSSFRTSGRLNEQFS. The CDR3 DNA is TGTGCCAGCAGTTCCTTCAGGACTAGCGGGCGTCTCAATGAGCAGTTCTCC.

This chain links TRBV5-1 with TRBJ2-1; 7 bases match TRBD2. CDR1 is SGHRS, CDR2 YFSETQ, per germline. CDR3 length equals 17 residues. V dropped 2 bases and J dropped 9; count of bases not matched to a gene: 17. The CDR3 DNA reads as TGCGCCAGCAGCTTTGGTGTTCTAGCGGAAGCAATTACTGAGCAGTTCTTC. This encodes CASSFGVLAEAITEQFF.

The chain joins TRBV19 to TRBJ2-1; 7 bases agree with TRBD2. CDR3 size: 17 residues. Trimming removed 2 bases from V and 1 base from J; junction bases left unmatched: 8. CDR1 LNHDA and CDR2 SQIVND come from the germline V gene (reference sequence). In nucleotides, the CDR3 is TGTGCCAGTAGTATATTTCCTAGCGGTTCGTCCTACAATGAGCAGTTCTTC. It codes for CASSIFPSGSSYNEQFF.

There are a few counts of this clonotype. Because it lacks the conserved phenylalanine or tryptophan at the end, this CDR3 is likely a read error. The V and J genes are TRBV11-1 and TRBJ2-1; D gene unclear. Looked up from germline, CDR1 is SGHAT and CDR2 is FQDESV (reference sequence). The V end was cut by 6 bases, the J end by 2 bases, with 20 bases between. The CDR3 is 17 residues long. CDR3 DNA: TGTGCCAGCAGGAACCTACTTAATACAGACACCTACAATGAGCAGTTCCTT. Encoded protein: CASRNLLNTDTYNEQFL.

Of note for this clonotype: A much larger clone sits a single nucleotide away, making a read error possible. The rearrangement uses TRBV6-1 and TRBJ1-4; D is unresolved. Trimming shortened V by 4 bases and J by 10 bases, and 10 bases separated the two germline ends. The CDR3 has 12 residues. In germline, CDR1 is MNHNS, CDR2 SASEGT. The CDR3 DNA follows: TGTGCCAGCAGTGGGCCCCGGGCAAAACTGTTTTTT. Amino acid sequence: CASSGPRAKLFF.

The chain carries TRBV6-6 and TRBJ2-7; D is ambiguous. Per germline, CDR1 MNHNY and CDR2 SVGAGI (reference sequence). V gave up 9 bases and J gave up 3 bases, with 12 bases separating them. This CDR3 region has 12 residues. CDR3 bases: TGTGCCAGTAGAGCACAAAACTACGAGCAGTACTTC. Translating gives CASRAQNYEQYF.

The chain carries TRBV7-2 and TRBJ2-7; the D gene could be TRBD1 or TRBD2 (5 bases each). V gave up 2 bases and J gave up 4 bases, with 15 bases separating them. The germline CDR1 and CDR2 sequences are SGHTA and FQGNSA. The CDR3 consists of 15 residues. The DNA of the CDR3 is TGTGCCAGCAGCTTACTACGCGACGGGGCGTACGAGCAGTACTTC. Translated, it gives CASSLLRDGAYEQYF. The full variable domain, completed using reference TRBV7-2 and TRBJ2-7, is GAGVSQSPSNKVTEKGKDVELRCDPISGHTALYWYRQSLGQGLEFLIYFQGNSAPDKSGLPSDRFSAERTGGSVSTLTIQRTQQEDSAVYLCASSLLRDGAYEQYFGPGTRLTVT.

Regarding this clonotype: At one end the junction does not follow the germline gene, possibly because of a read error. The chain is built from TRBV13 and TRBJ1-1, with D hard to call. Germline assignment: CDR1 PRHDT and CDR2 FYEKMQ (reference sequence). This CDR3 region has 16 residues. In nucleotides, the CDR3 is TGTGCCAGCAGCTTAGCCGCGTTCGGCATGAACACTGAAGTTTTCTTT. It yields the protein CASSLAAFGMNTEVFF. Full variable domain (rest looked up from reference TRBV13 and TRBJ1-1): AAGVIQSPRHLIKEKRETATLKCYPIPRHDTVYWYQQGPGQDPQFLISFYEKMQSDKGSIPDRFSAQQFSDYHSELNMSSLELGDSALYFCASSLAAFGMNTEVFFGQGTRLTVV.

Remarks on this clonotype: No conserved phenylalanine or tryptophan is present at the end of the CDR3, so a read error is the likely explanation. This chain links TRBV10-3 with TRBJ1-1; D is ambiguous. The CDR3 has 14 amino acids. V gave up 0 bases and J gave up 4 bases, with 9 bases separating them. Germline V gene sequence: CDR1 ENHRY, CDR2 SYGVKD. CDR3: CAISESTGGTEAFS. CDR3 nucleotide sequence: TGTGCCATCAGTGAGTCGACTGGTGGCACTGAAGCTTTCTCT.

As to this clonotype: With a much larger clone just one base away, this may be a read error. This rearrangement joins TRBV4-3 to TRBJ2-7, with no clear D. Trimming removed 2 bases at V and 0 bases at J, with 11 bases between. From germline, CDR1 is LGHNA and CDR2 YSLEER. This CDR3 has 15 residues. In nucleotides, the CDR3 is TGCGCCAGCAGCCAAAGCACCCGTAGCTCCTACGAGCAGTACTTC. This encodes CASSQSTRSSYEQYF.

This clonotype was counted a single time. A junction end diverges from the germline sequence, so it may reflect a read error. The genes are TRBV5-6 and TRBJ2-2; a weak D match, TRBD2 (6 bases). The CDR3 sequence is 18 residues long. CDR1 and CDR2 (germline): SGHDT, YYEEEE. The CDR3 here is CASSQDLETRGSTGELFF. The CDR3 bases are TGCGCCAGCAGCCAAGACCTGGAGACTAGAGGGAGCACCGGGGAGCTGTTTTTT.

The V gene is TRBV6-5, the J gene TRBJ1-1; 12 bases are shared with TRBD1. The CDR3 is made up of 16 amino acids. V trimming: 5 bases; J trimming: 4 bases; junction bases outside the gene matches: 8. Germline assignment: CDR1 MNHEY and CDR2 SVGAGI. Here the CDR3 reads CASSHRGQGASTEAFF. The CDR3, as DNA: TGTGCCAGCAGTCACAGGGGACAGGGGGCGAGCACTGAAGCTTTCTTT.

As to this clonotype: A much larger clone lies a single base off, so this may be a read error. The final CDR3 position lacks the conserved phenylalanine or tryptophan, pointing to a likely read error. The CDR3: CASSPGGGGYEQYL. CDR3 DNA sequence: TGCGCCAGCAGCCCAGGGGGGGGTGGCTACGAGCAGTACTTA. The chain has TRBV4-1 and TRBJ2-7, with D perhaps TRBD1 or TRBD2 (7 bases each). The CDR3 is made up of 14 amino acids. Trimming removed 4 bases at V and 3 bases at J, with 13 bases between. CDR1 is MGHRA and CDR2 is YSYEKL in the germline V gene.

Remarks on this clonotype: One junction end disagrees with the germline gene, perhaps due to a read error. The chain links TRBV5-5 to TRBJ2-1, with D unclear. The CDR3 covers 15 residues. Germline values: CDR1 SGHKS, CDR2 YYEKEE (reference sequence). The CDR3 protein is CASSLDFSPYNEQFF. CDR3 in DNA: TGTGCGAGCAGTCTTGACTTTTCCCCGTACAATGAGCAGTTCTTC.